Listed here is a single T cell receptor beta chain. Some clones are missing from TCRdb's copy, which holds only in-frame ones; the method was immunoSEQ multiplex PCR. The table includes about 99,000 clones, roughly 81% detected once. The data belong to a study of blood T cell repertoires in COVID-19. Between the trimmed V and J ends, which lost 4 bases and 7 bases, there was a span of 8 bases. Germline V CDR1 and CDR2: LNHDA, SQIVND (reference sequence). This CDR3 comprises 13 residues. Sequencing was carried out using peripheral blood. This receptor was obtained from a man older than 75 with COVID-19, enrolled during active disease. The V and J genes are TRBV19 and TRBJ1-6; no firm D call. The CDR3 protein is CASSTVRNSPLHF. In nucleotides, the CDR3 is TGTGCCAGTAGTACAGTCAGGAATTCACCCCTCCACTTT.